This T cell receptor (beta chain) was documented in a study of blood T cell repertoires in COVID-19. The overall study: COVID-19 samples collected from the United States, Italy and Spain covered acute and convalescent phases. Sample material is recorded as cDNA or gDNA derived from T cells, B-cell-depleted T cells, or PBMCs.

In germline, CDR1 is KGHDR, CDR2 SFDVKD. Trimming pared 2 bases from V and 0 bases from J, leaving 19 bases between. The length of the CDR3 is 19 residues. Assignments of participants to cohorts depended upon their own reported clinical history. Original data processing: Amplification with reference gene primers provided the estimates of nucleated cell counts. Repertoires were generated with immunoSEQ multiplex PCR, while TCRdb's copy carries only in-frame clones and drops some. That table furnishes V, J and clone size, whereas the DNA furnished D and trimming. The sample consists of 260,000 or so clones, roughly 90% of them appearing once.

V usage is TRBV24-1 and J usage is TRBJ1-3; D is unclear. The specimen was PBMCs or T cells enriched from blood (not recorded which). The clonotype originates from a woman between 25 and 40 years old with acute COVID-19. CDR3 amino acids: CATSDSPPGVPSSGNTIYF. The CDR3 bases are TGTGCCACCAGTGATTCCCCTCCCGGGGTACCTTCCTCTGGAAACACCATATATTTT.